What follows describes a single T cell receptor (beta chain). The sample belongs to a study of cytomegalovirus exposure and HLA in healthy donors. This CDR3 has 15 amino acids. V was shortened by 5 bases and J by 3 bases, with 16 bases between the two germline ends. Germline CDR1 and CDR2: SEHNR and FQNEAQ (reference sequence). PCR used 60 Vbeta primers and 13 Jbeta primers. Profiled with immunoSEQ multiplex PCR; TCRdb holds only in-frame clones, not every one. The sample contains 90,000 to 120,000 clones, about 80% of which appear only once. Likely unrecorded immune exposures existed in these nominally healthy donors.

The TCR was taken from a man aged 25 to 45 in good health and CMV-seropositive. Sequencing input: PBMCs. The chain has TRBV7-9 and TRBJ1-2; D perhaps matches TRBD1 (5 bases). The CDR3 here is CASSPKTGGDYGYTF. The CDR3 bases are TGTGCCAGCAGCCCCAAAACGGGAGGGGACTATGGCTACACCTTC.